One T cell receptor beta chain is described in this entry. What it binds is unknown. The data were taken from a study of T cells in localized non-small cell lung cancer. Findings and limits, study-wide: Uninvolved neighboring lung showed the greatest T cell clonality, exceeding tumor. There was an association of higher blood T cell density with longer overall survival.

This table comes from immunoSEQ multiplex PCR, and its TCRdb copy is limited to in-frame clones, with some not included. The sample carries tens of thousands of clones, roughly 80% recorded once. The V segment lost 4 bases and the J segment 8 bases; nucleotides outside the gene matches: 9. The CDR3 has 17 residues. The germline V gene has CDR1 LGHNA and CDR2 YNFKEQ. The source was PBMCs, collected before any cancer treatment. The receptor was isolated from a man aged 40 to 70 with stage II lung adenocarcinoma. The chain has TRBV4-2 and TRBJ2-1; 15 nucleotides match TRBD2. CDR3 DNA sequence: TGTGCCAGCAGCCTAGAGACCGGACTAGCGGGGGGGTATGAGCAGTTCTTC. This encodes CASSLETGLAGGYEQFF.